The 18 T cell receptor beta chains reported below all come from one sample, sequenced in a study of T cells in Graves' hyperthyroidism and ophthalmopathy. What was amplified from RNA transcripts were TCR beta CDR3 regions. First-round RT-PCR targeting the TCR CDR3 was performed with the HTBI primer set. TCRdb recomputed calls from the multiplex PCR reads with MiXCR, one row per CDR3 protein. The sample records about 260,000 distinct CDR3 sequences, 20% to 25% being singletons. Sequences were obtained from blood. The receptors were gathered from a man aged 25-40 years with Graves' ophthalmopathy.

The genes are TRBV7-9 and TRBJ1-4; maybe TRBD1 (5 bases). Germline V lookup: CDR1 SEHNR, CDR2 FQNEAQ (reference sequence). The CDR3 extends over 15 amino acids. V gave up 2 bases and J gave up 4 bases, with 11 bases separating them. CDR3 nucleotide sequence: TGTGCCAGCAGCTTACAGGGATTTGGTAATGAAAAACTGTTTTTT. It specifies CASSLQGFGNEKLFF.

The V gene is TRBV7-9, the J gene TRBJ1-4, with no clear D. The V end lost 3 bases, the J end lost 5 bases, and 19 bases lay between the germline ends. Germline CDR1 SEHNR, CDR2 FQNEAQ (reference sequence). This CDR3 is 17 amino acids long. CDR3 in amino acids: CASSLGGQEAKNEKLFF. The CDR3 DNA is TGTGCCAGCAGCTTGGGTGGGCAGGAGGCGAAAAATGAAAAACTGTTTTTT.

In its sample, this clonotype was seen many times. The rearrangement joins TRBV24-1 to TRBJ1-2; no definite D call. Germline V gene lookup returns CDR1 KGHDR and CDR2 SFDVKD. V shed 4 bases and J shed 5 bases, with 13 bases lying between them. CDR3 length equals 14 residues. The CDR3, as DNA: TGTGCCACCAGTGACCCCAACCGGCAGTATGGCTACACCTTC. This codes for CATSDPNRQYGYTF.

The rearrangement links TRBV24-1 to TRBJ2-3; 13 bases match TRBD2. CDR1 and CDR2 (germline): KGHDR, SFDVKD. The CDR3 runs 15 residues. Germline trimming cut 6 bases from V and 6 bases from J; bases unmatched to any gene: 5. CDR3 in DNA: TGTGCCACCAGTATGGTGACTAGCGGGAGGGATACGCAGTATTTT. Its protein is CATSMVTSGRDTQYF.

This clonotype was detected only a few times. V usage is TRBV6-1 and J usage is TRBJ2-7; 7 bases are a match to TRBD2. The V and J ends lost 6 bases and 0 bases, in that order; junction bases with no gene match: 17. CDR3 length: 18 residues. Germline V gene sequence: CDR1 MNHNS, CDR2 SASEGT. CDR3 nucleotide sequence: TGTGCCAGCAGAGGGAGGGAGGGCCTAGGCGCGAGCTCCTACGAGCAGTACTTC. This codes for CASRGREGLGASSYEQYF.

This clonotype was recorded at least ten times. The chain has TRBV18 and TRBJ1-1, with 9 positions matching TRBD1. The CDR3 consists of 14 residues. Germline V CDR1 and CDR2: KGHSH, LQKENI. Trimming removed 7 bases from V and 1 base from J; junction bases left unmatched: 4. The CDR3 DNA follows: TGTGCCAGCTACTTACAGGGGGCGAACACTGAAGCTTTCTTT. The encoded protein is CASYLQGANTEAFF.

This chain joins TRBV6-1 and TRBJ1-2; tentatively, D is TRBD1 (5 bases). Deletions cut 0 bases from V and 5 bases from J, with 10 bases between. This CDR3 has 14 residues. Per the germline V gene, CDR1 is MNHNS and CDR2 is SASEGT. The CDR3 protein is CASSEAPKGYGYTF. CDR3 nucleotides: TGTGCCAGCAGTGAAGCTCCTAAGGGGTATGGCTACACCTTC.

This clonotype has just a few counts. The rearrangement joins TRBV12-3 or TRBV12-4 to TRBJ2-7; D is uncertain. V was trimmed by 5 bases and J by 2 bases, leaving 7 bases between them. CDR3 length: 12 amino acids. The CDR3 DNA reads TGTGCCAGCAGTCGTCTTGCCTACGAGCAGTACTTC. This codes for CASSRLAYEQYF.

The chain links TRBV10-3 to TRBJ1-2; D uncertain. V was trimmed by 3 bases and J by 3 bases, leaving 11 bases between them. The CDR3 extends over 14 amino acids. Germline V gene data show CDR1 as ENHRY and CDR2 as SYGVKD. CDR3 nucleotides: TGTGCCATCAGTGAATCGACGGAGCACTATGGCTACACCTTC. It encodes CAISESTEHYGYTF.

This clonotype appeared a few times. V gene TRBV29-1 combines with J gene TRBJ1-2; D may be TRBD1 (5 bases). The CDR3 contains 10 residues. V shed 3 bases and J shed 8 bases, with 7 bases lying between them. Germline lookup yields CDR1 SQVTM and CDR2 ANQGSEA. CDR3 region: CSVDRDGYTF. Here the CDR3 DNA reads TGCAGCGTTGACAGGGACGGCTACACCTTC.

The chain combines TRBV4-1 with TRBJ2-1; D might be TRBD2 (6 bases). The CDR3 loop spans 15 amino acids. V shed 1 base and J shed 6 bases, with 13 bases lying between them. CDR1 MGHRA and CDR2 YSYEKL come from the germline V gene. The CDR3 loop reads CASSQAPSASNEQFF. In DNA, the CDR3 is TGCGCCAGCAGCCAAGCCCCTAGCGCGAGCAATGAGCAGTTCTTC.

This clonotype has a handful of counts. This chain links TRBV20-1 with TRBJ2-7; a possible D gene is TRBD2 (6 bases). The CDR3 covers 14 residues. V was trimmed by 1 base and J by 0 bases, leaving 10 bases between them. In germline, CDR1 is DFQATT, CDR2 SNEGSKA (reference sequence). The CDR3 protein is CSARGERASYEQYF. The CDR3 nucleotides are TGCAGTGCTAGAGGGGAGCGGGCCTCCTACGAGCAGTACTTC.

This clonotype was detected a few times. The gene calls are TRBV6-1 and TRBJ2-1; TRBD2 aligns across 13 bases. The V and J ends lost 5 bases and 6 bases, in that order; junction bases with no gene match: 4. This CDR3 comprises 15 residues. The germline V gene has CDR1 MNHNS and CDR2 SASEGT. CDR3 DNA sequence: TGTGCCAGCAGTCCGGGACTAGCGGGAATCAATGAGCAGTTCTTC. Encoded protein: CASSPGLAGINEQFF.

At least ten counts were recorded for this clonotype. The CDR3 sequence: CASSLSVTGAFF. CDR3 DNA sequence: TGTGCCAGCAGTTTATCCGTCACCGGGGCTTTCTTT. The chain has TRBV28 and TRBJ1-1; D not resolved. This CDR3 is 12 amino acids long. Germline CDR1 reads MDHEN; CDR2 reads SYDVKM. The germline V and J ends were trimmed by 1 base and 11 bases, with 11 bases remaining between them.

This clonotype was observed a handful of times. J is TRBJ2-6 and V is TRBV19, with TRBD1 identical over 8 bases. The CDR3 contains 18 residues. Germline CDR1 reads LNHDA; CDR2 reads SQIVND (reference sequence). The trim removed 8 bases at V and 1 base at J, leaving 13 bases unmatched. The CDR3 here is CASGRRGTGMSGANVLTF. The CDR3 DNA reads TGTGCCAGTGGCCGAAGAGGGACAGGAATGTCTGGGGCCAACGTCCTGACTTTC.

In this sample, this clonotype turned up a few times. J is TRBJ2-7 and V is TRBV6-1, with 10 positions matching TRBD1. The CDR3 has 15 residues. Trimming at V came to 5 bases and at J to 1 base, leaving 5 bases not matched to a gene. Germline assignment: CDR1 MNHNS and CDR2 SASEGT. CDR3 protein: CASSRQGASSYEQYF. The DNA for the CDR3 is TGTGCCAGCAGTCGACAGGGGGCTTCATCCTACGAGCAGTACTTC.

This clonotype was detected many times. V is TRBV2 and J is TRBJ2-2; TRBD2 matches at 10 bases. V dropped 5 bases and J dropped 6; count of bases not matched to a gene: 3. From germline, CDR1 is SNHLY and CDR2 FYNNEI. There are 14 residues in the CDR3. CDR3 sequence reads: CASSILAGAGELFF. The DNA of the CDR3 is TGTGCCAGCAGTATTCTAGCGGGAGCCGGGGAGCTGTTTTTT.

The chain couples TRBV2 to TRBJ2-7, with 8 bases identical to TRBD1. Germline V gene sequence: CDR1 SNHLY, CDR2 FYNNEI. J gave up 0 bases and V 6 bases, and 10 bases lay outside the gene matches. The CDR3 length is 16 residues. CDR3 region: CASSRSRTGSSYEQYF. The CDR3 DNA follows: TGTGCCAGCAGCCGCAGCAGGACAGGGTCCTCCTACGAGCAGTACTTC.